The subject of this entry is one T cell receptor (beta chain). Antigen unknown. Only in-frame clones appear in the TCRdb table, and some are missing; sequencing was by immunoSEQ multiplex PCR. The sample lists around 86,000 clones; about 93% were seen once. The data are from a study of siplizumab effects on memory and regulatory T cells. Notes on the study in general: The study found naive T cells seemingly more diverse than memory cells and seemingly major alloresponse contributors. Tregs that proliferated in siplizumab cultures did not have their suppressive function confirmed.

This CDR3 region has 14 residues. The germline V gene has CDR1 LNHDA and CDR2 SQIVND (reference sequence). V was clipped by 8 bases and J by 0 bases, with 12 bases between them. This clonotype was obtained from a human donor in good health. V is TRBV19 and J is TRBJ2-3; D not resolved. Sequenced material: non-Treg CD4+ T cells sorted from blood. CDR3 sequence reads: CASLNLGSTDTQYF. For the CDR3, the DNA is TGTGCCAGTCTTAATCTAGGGAGCACAGATACGCAGTATTTT.